This T cell receptor beta chain stems from a study of shared clonotypes between healthy human individuals. Whole-study results and caveats: What naive subsets generally showed was a larger estimated richness than memory subsets showed.

This CDR3 contains 13 residues. V was shortened by 3 bases and J by 5 bases, with 10 bases between the two germline ends. Germline values: CDR1 SGHRS, CDR2 YFSETQ. Deep-level running was used for the assay. The table came from immunoSEQ multiplex PCR; TCRdb's copy has only in-frame clones and leaves some out. Here the sample spans 2.5 million or so clones, approximately 90% being singletons. Points on this clone: The antigen is unknown.

The sequence derives from a man aged 18 to 29 in good health. Sequenced sample: naive CD4+ T cells sorted from blood. Subset of the sample: CD45RA+ positively selected. The rearrangement links TRBV5-1 to TRBJ2-3; D perhaps matches TRBD2 (5 bases). Written as DNA, the CDR3 is TGCGCCAGCAGCTCCGAGGGTAGAGATACGCAGTATTTT. Encoded protein: CASSSEGRDTQYF.